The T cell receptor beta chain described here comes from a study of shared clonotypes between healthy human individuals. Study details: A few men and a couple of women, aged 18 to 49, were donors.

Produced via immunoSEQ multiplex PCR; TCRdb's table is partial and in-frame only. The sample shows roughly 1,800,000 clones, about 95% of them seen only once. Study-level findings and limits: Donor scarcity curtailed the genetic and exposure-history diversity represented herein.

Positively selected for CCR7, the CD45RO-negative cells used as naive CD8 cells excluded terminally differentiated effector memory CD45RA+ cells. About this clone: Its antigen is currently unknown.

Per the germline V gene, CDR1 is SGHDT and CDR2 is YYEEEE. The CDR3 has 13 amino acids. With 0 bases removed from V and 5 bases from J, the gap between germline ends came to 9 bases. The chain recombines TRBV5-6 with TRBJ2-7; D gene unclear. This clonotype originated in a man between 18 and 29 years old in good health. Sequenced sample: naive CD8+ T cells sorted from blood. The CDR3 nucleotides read TGTGCCAGCAGCTTGGGGTTGGGGAACGAGCAGTACTTC. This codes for CASSLGLGNEQYF.